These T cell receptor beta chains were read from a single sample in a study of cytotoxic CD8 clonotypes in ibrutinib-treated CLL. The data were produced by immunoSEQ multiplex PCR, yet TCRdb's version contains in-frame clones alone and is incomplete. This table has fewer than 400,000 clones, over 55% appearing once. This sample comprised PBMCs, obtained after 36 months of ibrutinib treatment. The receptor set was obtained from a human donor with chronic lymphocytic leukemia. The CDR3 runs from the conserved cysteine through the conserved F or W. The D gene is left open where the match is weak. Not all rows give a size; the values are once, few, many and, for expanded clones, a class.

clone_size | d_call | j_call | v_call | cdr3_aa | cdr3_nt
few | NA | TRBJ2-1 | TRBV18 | CASSPQGSNEQFF | TGTGCCAGCTCACCCCAGGGGAGCAATGAGCAGTTCTTC
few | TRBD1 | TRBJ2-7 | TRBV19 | CASSTRDRKTSYEQYF | TGTGCCAGTAGTACACGGGACAGAAAAACCTCCTACGAGCAGTACTTC
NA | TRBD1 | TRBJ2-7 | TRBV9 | CASSAGQGLSYEQYF | TGTGCCAGCAGCGCCGGACAGGGGCTCTCCTACGAGCAGTACTTC
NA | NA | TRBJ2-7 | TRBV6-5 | CASSRTGMSSYEQYF | TGTGCCAGCAGTCGAACCGGGATGAGCTCCTACGAGCAGTACTTC
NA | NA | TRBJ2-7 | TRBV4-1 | CASSQEVIGPWGEQYF | TGCGCCAGCAGCCAAGAAGTGATCGGCCCCTGGGGCGAGCAGTACTTC
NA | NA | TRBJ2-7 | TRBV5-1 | CASSFPGQNYEQYF | TGCGCCAGCAGCTTCCCGGGACAAAACTACGAGCAGTACTTC
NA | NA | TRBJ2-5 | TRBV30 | CALPLFETQYF | TGTGCCTTGCCTCTGTTCGAGACCCAGTACTTC
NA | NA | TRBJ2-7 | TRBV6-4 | CASSDLGYVAEQYF | TGTGCCAGCAGTGATCTCGGGTACGTTGCCGAGCAGTACTTC
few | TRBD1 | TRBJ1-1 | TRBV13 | CASSLPGQGDTEAFF | TGTGCCAGCAGCTTACCCGGGCAGGGGGACACTGAAGCTTTCTTT
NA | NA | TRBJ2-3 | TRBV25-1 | CASSWDPTDTQYF | TGTGCCAGCAGCTGGGACCCCACAGATACGCAGTATTTT
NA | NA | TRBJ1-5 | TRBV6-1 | CASSEVVGGQPQHF | TGTGCCAGCAGTGAAGTGGTAGGGGGACAGCCCCAGCATTTT
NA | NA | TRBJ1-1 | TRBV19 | CASSIGANTEAFF | TGTGCCAGTAGTATTGGGGCGAACACTGAAGCTTTCTTT
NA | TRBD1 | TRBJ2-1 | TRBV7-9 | CASSADRVANEQFF | TGTGCCAGCAGCGCCGACAGGGTTGCAAATGAGCAGTTCTTC
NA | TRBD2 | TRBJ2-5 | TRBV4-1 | CASSQRRGRETQYF | TGCGCCAGCAGTCAACGGCGCGGGAGAGAGACCCAGTACTTC
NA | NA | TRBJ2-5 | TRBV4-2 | CASSQELADMGTQYF | TGTGCCAGCAGCCAAGAACTAGCAGATATGGGGACCCAGTACTTC
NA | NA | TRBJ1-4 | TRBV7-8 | CASRLSREARKLFF | TGTGCCAGCAGATTGAGCCGGGAGGCCCGAAAACTGTTTTTT
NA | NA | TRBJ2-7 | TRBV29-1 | CSVVPSESSYEQYF | TGCAGCGTTGTCCCTAGCGAGAGCTCCTACGAGCAGTACTTC
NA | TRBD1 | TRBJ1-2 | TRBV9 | CASSVVAAGGRYGYTF | TGTGCCAGCAGCGTAGTAGCGGCAGGGGGCCGGTATGGCTACACCTTC
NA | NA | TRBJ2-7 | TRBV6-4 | CASRTQEITYEQYF | TGTGCCAGCAGGACACAGGAGATTACCTACGAGCAGTACTTC
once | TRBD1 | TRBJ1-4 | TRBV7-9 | CASSWGQGATAEKLFF | TGTGCCAGCAGCTGGGGACAGGGGGCGACGGCTGAAAAACTGTTTTTT
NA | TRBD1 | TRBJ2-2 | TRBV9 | CASSVAGTVNTGELFF | TGTGCCAGCAGCGTAGCCGGGACAGTTAACACCGGGGAGCTGTTTTTT
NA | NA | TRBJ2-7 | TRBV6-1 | CASSAQKRGGYDYEQYF | TGTGCCAGCAGTGCTCAGAAGAGGGGGGGGTATGACTACGAGCAGTACTTC
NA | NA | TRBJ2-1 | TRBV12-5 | CASGPGVGVNEQFF | TGTGCTAGTGGTCCTGGGGTAGGCGTGAATGAGCAGTTCTTC
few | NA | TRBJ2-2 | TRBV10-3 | CALRARGGELFF | TGTGCCCTGAGGGCCAGAGGCGGGGAGCTGTTTTTT
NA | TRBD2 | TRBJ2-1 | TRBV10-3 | CAISESIAGGLPYNEQFF | TGTGCCATCAGTGAGTCTATAGCGGGGGGGCTGCCCTACAATGAGCAGTTCTTC
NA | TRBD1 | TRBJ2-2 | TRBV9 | CASSVVEGQASLGGTGELFF | TGTGCCAGCAGCGTAGTGGAGGGACAGGCCTCGCTTGGGGGGACCGGGGAGCTGTTTTTT
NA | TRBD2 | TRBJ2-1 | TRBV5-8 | CASSRRTSGRRYNEQFF | TGTGCCAGCAGCCGACGGACTAGCGGGAGAAGATACAATGAGCAGTTCTTC
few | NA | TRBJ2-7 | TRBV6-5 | CATGTGYYEQYF | TGTGCCACCGGAACAGGGTACTACGAGCAGTACTTC
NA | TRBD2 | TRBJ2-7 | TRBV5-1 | CASSLAPGLADEQYF | TGCGCCAGCAGCTTGGCACCGGGACTAGCGGACGAGCAGTACTTC
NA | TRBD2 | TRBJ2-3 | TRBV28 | CASTQDGGRGADTQYF | TGTGCCAGCACCCAGGACGGCGGGAGGGGGGCAGATACGCAGTATTTT
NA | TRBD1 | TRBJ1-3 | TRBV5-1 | CASSLGDRVNGNTIYF | TGCGCCAGCAGCTTGGGGGACAGGGTAAATGGAAACACCATATATTTT
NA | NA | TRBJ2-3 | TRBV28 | CASSSPPDLTDTQYF | TGTGCCAGCAGTTCCCCTCCGGACCTCACAGATACGCAGTATTTT